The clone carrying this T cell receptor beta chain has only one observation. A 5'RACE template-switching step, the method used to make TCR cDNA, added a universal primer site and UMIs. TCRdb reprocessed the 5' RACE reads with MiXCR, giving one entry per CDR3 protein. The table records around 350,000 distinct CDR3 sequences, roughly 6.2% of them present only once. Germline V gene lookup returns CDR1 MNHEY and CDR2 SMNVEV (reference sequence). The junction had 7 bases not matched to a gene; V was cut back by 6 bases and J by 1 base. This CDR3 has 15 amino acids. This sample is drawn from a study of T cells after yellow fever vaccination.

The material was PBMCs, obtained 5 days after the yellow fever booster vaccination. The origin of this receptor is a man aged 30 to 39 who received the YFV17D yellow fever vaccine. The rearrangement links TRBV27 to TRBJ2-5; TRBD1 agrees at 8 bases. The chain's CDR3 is CASRQLGQGQETQYF. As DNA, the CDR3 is TGTGCCAGCAGACAACTAGGACAGGGCCAAGAGACCCAGTACTTC.